These 19 T cell receptor beta chains came from one sample sequenced in a study of CD8 T cells in ankylosing spondylitis. MiXCR was run by TCRdb on the 5' RACE reads, yielding one entry per CDR3 protein. This repertoire shows 100,000 to 150,000 distinct CDR3 sequences, approximately 9.7% found once; its top ten account for approximately 3.5%. Input material: blood, either unsorted or a sorted T cell fraction (not recorded which). All receptors derive from a male donor with ankylosing spondylitis or in good health (not recorded which).

This clonotype was detected ten times or more. This chain links TRBV3-1 with TRBJ1-4; D might be TRBD1 (6 bases). Trimming pared 4 bases from V and 2 bases from J, leaving 11 bases between. The germline V gene has CDR1 LGHDT and CDR2 YNNKEL (reference sequence). This CDR3 region has 15 residues. For the CDR3, the DNA is TGTGCCAGCAGCCGGCGGGGGGCGACTAATGAAAAACTGTTTTTT. This codes for CASSRRGATNEKLFF.

In this sample, this clonotype turned up many times. The chain carries TRBV7-9 and TRBJ2-3; 11 nucleotides match TRBD1. V shed 5 bases and J 4 bases; nucleotides not matched to a gene: 5. The CDR3 is 15 amino acids. CDR1 is SEHNR, CDR2 FQNEAQ, per germline (reference sequence). The CDR3 here is CASSTGQGAADTQYF. DNA for the CDR3: TGTGCCAGCAGCACCGGACAGGGGGCGGCAGATACGCAGTATTTT.

About this clonotype itself: A much larger clone differs by one base, so this may be a read error. The gene calls are TRBV5-1 and TRBJ1-2; 7 bases are shared with TRBD1. The CDR3 is made up of 14 amino acids. From germline, CDR1 is SGHRS and CDR2 YFSETQ. Trimming at V came to 6 bases and at J to 2 bases, leaving 7 bases not matched to a gene. The CDR3 reads CASISTGPNYGYTF. The CDR3 bases are TGCGCCAGCATCTCGACAGGGCCCAACTATGGCTACACCTTC.

In this sample, this clonotype turned up many times. The chain employs TRBV20-1 and TRBJ2-7; 7 bases line up with TRBD1. The CDR3 extends over 14 amino acids. Trimming cost V 2 bases and J 7 bases; bases outside gene matches: 11. Germline CDR1 DFQATT, CDR2 SNEGSKA (reference sequence). The CDR3 coding sequence is TGCAGTGCTAGATCTGACAGGGTGGTAGGGGAGCAGTACTTC. Residues: CSARSDRVVGEQYF.

This clonotype was picked up a small number of times. The rearrangement uses TRBV7-2 and TRBJ2-7; 10 nucleotides match TRBD1. Germline V lookup: CDR1 SGHTA, CDR2 FQGNSA. The CDR3 is 16 amino acids. The V gene end was trimmed by 3 bases and the J gene end by 3 bases; junction bases not matched to a gene: 8. CDR3 sequence: CASSFGSGTGVYEQYF. In DNA, the CDR3 is TGTGCCAGCAGCTTCGGGTCCGGGACAGGGGTCTACGAGCAGTACTTC.

The table lists this clonotype with many counts. The V and J genes are TRBV5-1 and TRBJ2-1; 14 nucleotides match TRBD2. CDR1 and CDR2 from the germline V gene are SGHRS and YFSETQ. Trimming took 4 bases from V and 4 from J; bases not matched to a gene: 7. The CDR3 runs 17 residues. In DNA, the CDR3 is TGCGCCAGCAGCGGGGGACTAGCGGGAGTGTCGTACAATGAGCAGTTCTTC. Encoded protein: CASSGGLAGVSYNEQFF.

This clonotype was recorded many times. The CDR3 region has the DNA TGCAGCGTCGTCGACTATCCTCCAGACAATGAGCAGTTCTTC. It codes for CSVVDYPPDNEQFF. The rearrangement uses TRBV29-1 and TRBJ2-1, with D perhaps TRBD2 (5 bases). Trimming cost V 6 bases and J 5 bases, with 17 bases left between them. Per germline, CDR1 SQVTM and CDR2 ANQGSEA. The CDR3 is 14 amino acids.

The gene calls are TRBV5-6 and TRBJ1-4; possibly TRBD1 for D (6 bases). This CDR3 has 15 residues. Trimming removed 1 base from V and 8 bases from J, with 15 bases in between. Per germline, CDR1 SGHDT and CDR2 YYEEEE. DNA for the CDR3: TGTGCCAGCAGCTTGAACCGGGGGGCGGACGAAAAACTGTTTTTT. Its translation: CASSLNRGADEKLFF.

This clonotype has ten or more counts. CDR3 in amino acids: CASRSRTSGPYTLGHQETQYF. CDR3 sequence (DNA): TGTGCCAGCAGAAGTAGGACTAGCGGGCCGTATACCTTGGGGCACCAAGAGACCCAGTACTTC. The chain employs TRBV28 and TRBJ2-5; 11 bases are a match to TRBD2. The CDR3 is 21 residues long. Trimming took 6 bases from V and 0 from J; bases not matched to a gene: 21. Germline CDR1 is MDHEN and CDR2 is SYDVKM.

With respect to this clonotype: A read error is possible here, since a much larger clone lies one base away. V gene TRBV5-5 combines with J gene TRBJ2-7; 7 nucleotides align to TRBD2. The CDR3 sequence is 16 residues long. Per the germline V gene, CDR1 is SGHKS and CDR2 is YYEKEE (reference sequence). The CDR3 DNA follows: TGTGCCAGCAGCCCCAGTCTAGCGGAGGTTATCTACAAGCAGTACTTC. This gives the protein CASSPSLAEVIYKQYF.

This clonotype was recorded many times. The V call is TRBV20-1, the J call TRBJ2-5; 8 bases are shared with TRBD2. CDR1 and CDR2 from the germline V gene are DFQATT and SNEGSKA (reference sequence). With V trimmed by 3 bases and J by 4 bases, 7 bases remained unmatched. CDR3 length equals 14 residues. The CDR3 bases are TGCAGTGCTAGTCGGACTAGCAATCGAGAGACCCAGTACTTC. This sequence encodes CSASRTSNRETQYF.

About this clonotype: This may be a read error, as it is one base from a much larger clone. The chain combines TRBV20-1 with TRBJ2-2; no clear D. The germline V gene has CDR1 DFQATT and CDR2 SNEGSKA (reference sequence). The V and J ends lost 5 bases and 5 bases respectively, with 24 bases between them. The CDR3 runs to 17 residues. CDR3 coding DNA: TGCAGTGCTCACCCGGCTACGGAACGAGCAGGTACCGGGGAGCTGTTTTTT. Translating gives CSAHPATERAGTGELFF.

This clonotype was observed at least ten times. V usage is TRBV25-1 and J usage is TRBJ1-4; D perhaps matches TRBD1 (6 bases). V was pared by 4 bases and J by 3 bases, with 15 bases between. The V gene's germline CDR1 is MGHDK and CDR2 SYGVNS. This CDR3 is built from 16 residues. CDR3 residues: CASSGNSGTPNEKLFF. DNA of the CDR3: TGTGCCAGCAGTGGCAACTCCGGGACACCTAATGAAAAACTGTTTTTT.

This clonotype was recorded many times. CDR3 loop: CASSRTQRAYEQYF. The CDR3 DNA is TGTGCCAGCAGTAGAACCCAGCGGGCTTACGAGCAGTACTTC. The gene calls are TRBV2 and TRBJ2-7; maybe TRBD2 (6 bases). The germline CDR1 and CDR2 sequences are SNHLY and FYNNEI. V was pared by 5 bases and J by 4 bases, with 15 bases between. This CDR3 comprises 14 residues.

The table lists this clonotype with many counts. The chain couples TRBV7-2 to TRBJ1-1; D might be TRBD1 (5 bases). V was shortened by 7 bases and J by 2 bases, with 11 bases between the two germline ends. CDR1 SGHTA and CDR2 FQGNSA come from the germline V gene. The CDR3 extends over 13 amino acids. The CDR3 loop is CASNRGANTEAFF. Here the CDR3 DNA reads TGTGCCAGCAACCGCGGGGCTAACACTGAAGCTTTCTTT.

As regards this clonotype: A single base separates this from a much larger clone, so it may be a read error. This sequence joins TRBV2 and TRBJ2-3; D might be TRBD2 (6 bases). This CDR3 region has 15 residues. The V and J ends lost 7 bases and 7 bases respectively, with 21 bases between them. Germline V gives CDR1 SNHLY, CDR2 FYNNEI. CDR3 bases: TGTGCCAGCACAATAGGCAGCGGGCCCCTGCATACGCAGTATTTT. Protein: CASTIGSGPLHTQYF.

A remark on this clonotype: This may arise from a read error, as a much more abundant clone is one base away. The chain combines TRBV20-1 with TRBJ2-1; possible D gene TRBD2, 6 bases. The CDR3 extends over 13 amino acids. The V and J ends lost 6 bases and 8 bases respectively, with 17 bases between them. Germline V lookup: CDR1 DFQATT, CDR2 SNEGSKA (reference sequence). CDR3 sequence: CSASIAEGYEQFF. The CDR3 nucleotides read TGCAGTGCGTCCATAGCGGAAGGCTATGAGCAGTTCTTC.

The CDR3 DNA follows: TGTGCCAGCAGCTGGGTAGCATCGGCAGATACGCAGTATTTT. As protein: CASSWVASADTQYF. The rearrangement uses TRBV11-2 and TRBJ2-3; D is unresolved. CDR3 length: 14 amino acids. The ends were cut back, 4 bases at V and 4 bases at J, with 12 bases in the middle. The germline gives CDR1 SGHAT, CDR2 FQNNGV. Full variable domain (rest looked up from reference TRBV11-2 and TRBJ2-3): EAGVAQSPRYKIIEKRQSVAFWCNPISGHATLYWYQQILGQGPKLLIQFQNNGVVDDSQLPKDRFSAERLKGVDSTLKIQPAKLEDSAVYLCASSWVASADTQYFGPGTRLTVL.

This clonotype was picked up a small number of times. J is TRBJ2-1 and V is TRBV5-1, with D perhaps TRBD1 or TRBD2 (6 bases each). Germline V gives CDR1 SGHRS, CDR2 YFSETQ. This CDR3 spans 16 amino acids. V lost 3 bases and J lost 4, with 17 bases in between. The CDR3 region has the DNA TGCGCCAGCAGCTCCGGTGGCGGGACAAATTACAATGAGCAGTTCTTC. Protein: CASSSGGGTNYNEQFF.